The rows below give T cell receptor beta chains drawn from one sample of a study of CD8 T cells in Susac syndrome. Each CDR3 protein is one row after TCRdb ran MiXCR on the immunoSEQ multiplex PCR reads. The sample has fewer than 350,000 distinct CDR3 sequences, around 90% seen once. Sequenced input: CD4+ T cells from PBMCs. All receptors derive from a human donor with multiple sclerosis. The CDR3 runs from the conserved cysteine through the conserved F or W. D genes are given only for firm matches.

CDR3: CASSLGQLAPLHF
length: 13
V: TRBV19
D: TRBD1

CDR3: CASSFTGLLSDTQYF
length: 15
V: TRBV5-1
D: -

CDR3: CASMGLGETQYF
length: 12
V: TRBV5-4
D: -

CDR3: CASSLVRTGANVLTF
length: 15
V: TRBV7-2
D: -

CDR3: CATSGGVVVNTGELFF
length: 16
V: TRBV24-1
D: -

CDR3: CATSDFGGERDEQFF
length: 15
V: TRBV24-1
D: -

CDR3: CASSSQDSPYNEQFF
length: 15
V: TRBV7-3
D: -

CDR3: CATSIWDRRNYGYTF
length: 15
V: TRBV15
D: TRBD1

CDR3: CASSQTKSGGYTF
length: 13
V: TRBV2
D: -

CDR3: CSVGDRGSFF
length: 10
V: TRBV29-1
D: TRBD1

CDR3: CASSADYLSQETQYF
length: 15
V: TRBV7-9
D: -

CDR3: CSAIWRETPRDTQYF
length: 15
V: TRBV20-1
D: -

CDR3: CASRVALTEAFF
length: 12
V: TRBV12-3/TRBV12-4
D: -

CDR3: CASSLGGDGRTKAFF
length: 15
V: TRBV7-9
D: -

CDR3: CASSQRDVGSPLHF
length: 14
V: TRBV18
D: -

CDR3: CASSRSVSYEQYF
length: 13
V: TRBV3-1
D: -

CDR3: CSATPPAGLGQFF
length: 13
V: TRBV20-1
D: -

CDR3: CASSLRRDTNFYEQYF
length: 16
V: TRBV7-2
D: -

CDR3: CASSQVDRADSGNTIYF
length: 17
V: TRBV4-2
D: -

CDR3: CASGLLGAGVF
length: 11
V: TRBV2
D: -

CDR3: CASSLGRGRGLNEQFF
length: 16
V: TRBV7-2
D: TRBD1